The present TCR beta chain was sequenced within a study of prognosis after radiotherapy for stage I lung cancer. Across the study: Medical inoperability applied to all of the non-small cell lung cancer patients. Points from the study as a whole: Shannon entropy (measured after stereotactic body radiation therapy) was lower in patients who went on to develop distant metastases.

This clonotype is medium-sized (0.01 to 0.1%). Its target is unknown. Patients were uniformly node-negative by CT and PET/CT and had received no prior chemotherapy or radiotherapy, with no other malignancies. TCR beta CDR3 was amplified from genomic DNA by two-round multiplex PCR. Every TRBV and TRBJ gene had its own specific primer in first-round PCR. TCRdb re-called the multiplex PCR reads through MiXCR, storing one row per CDR3 protein. This table holds about 51,000 distinct CDR3 sequences, approximately 35% found once. This CDR3 contains 15 residues. Trimming took off 2 bases at V and 9 bases at J, with 14 bases between the two ends. Germline CDR1 is MNHEY and CDR2 is SMNVEV (reference sequence).

The input for sequencing was PBMCs, taken before or after stereotactic body radiation therapy (not recorded which). J is TRBJ1-6 and V is TRBV27; the D gene is possibly TRBD1 (6 bases). This TCR was sampled from a donor over 45 with non-small cell lung cancer. CDR3 protein: CASSLKRGGGSPLHF. CDR3 in DNA: TGTGCCAGCAGTTTAAAACGGGGAGGGGGTTCACCCCTCCACTTT.